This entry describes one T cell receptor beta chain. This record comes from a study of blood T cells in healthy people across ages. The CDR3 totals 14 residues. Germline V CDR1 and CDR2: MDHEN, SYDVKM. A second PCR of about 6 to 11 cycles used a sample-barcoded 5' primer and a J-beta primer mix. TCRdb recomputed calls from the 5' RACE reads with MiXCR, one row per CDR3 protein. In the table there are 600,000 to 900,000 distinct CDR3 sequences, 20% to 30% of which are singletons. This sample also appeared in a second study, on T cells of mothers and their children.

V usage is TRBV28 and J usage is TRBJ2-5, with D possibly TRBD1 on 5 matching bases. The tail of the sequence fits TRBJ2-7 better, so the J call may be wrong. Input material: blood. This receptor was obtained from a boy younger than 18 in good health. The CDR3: CASSYLTASGEQYF. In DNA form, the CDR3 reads TGTGCCAGCAGTTACCTGACAGCCTCGGGCGAGCAGTACTTC.